The sequence of this T cell receptor beta chain was determined in a study of cytomegalovirus exposure and HLA in healthy donors. Germline assignment: CDR1 SNHLY and CDR2 FYNNEI. This CDR3 has 13 amino acids. The ends were cut back, 6 bases at V and 6 bases at J, with 12 bases in the middle. PCR employed 60 Vbeta and 13 Jbeta primers. Sequenced by immunoSEQ multiplex PCR; TCRdb stores in-frame clones only, minus some. The sample consists of a few hundred thousand clones, 70% to 80% of them appearing once. Study findings and constraints: Reports credit the classifier with highly specific, highly sensitive diagnosis of cytomegalovirus status. Only CMV serostatus was available as immune exposure information.

To note about this clone: Its specificity is not known. Additional DNA sequences in this sample encode the identical CDR3.

The V and J genes are TRBV2 and TRBJ2-1; perhaps TRBD1 as D (6 bases). Material: PBMCs. The clonotype originates from a woman aged 30 to 39 in good health and CMV-seronegative. CDR3 DNA: TGTGCCAGCAGGGAACAGGGCGGCAATGAGCAGTTCTTC. Amino acid sequence: CASREQGGNEQFF.